This T cell receptor beta chain was sequenced in a study of blood T cell repertoires in COVID-19. With V trimmed by 2 bases and J by 3 bases, 14 bases remained unmatched. This CDR3 spans 19 amino acids. Germline V gives CDR1 MDHEN, CDR2 SYDVKM. Clones were read by immunoSEQ multiplex PCR, and TCRdb kept only the in-frame ones, dropping some. The sample lists 200,000 or so clones, roughly 81% occurring once. The TCR comes from a woman older than 75 with COVID-19, enrolled during active disease. The chain recombines TRBV28 with TRBJ2-2, with TRBD2 matching over 8 bases. The material sequenced was peripheral blood. The CDR3 is CASSLVVVGAGGDTGELFF. In DNA, the CDR3 is TGTGCCAGCAGTTTAGTGGTGGTTGGCGCGGGAGGCGACACCGGGGAGCTGTTTTTT.